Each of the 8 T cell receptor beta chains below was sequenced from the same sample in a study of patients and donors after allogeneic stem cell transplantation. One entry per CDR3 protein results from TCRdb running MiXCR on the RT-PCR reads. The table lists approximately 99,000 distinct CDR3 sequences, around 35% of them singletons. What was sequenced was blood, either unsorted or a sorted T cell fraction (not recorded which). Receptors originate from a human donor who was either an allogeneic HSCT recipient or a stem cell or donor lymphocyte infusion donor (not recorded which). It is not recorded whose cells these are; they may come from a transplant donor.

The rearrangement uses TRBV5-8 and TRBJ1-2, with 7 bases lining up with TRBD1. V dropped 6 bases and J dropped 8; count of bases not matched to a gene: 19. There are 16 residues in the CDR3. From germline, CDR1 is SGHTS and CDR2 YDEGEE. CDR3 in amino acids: CASTRRTPTGSTGYTF. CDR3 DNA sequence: TGTGCCAGCACCCGGAGAACCCCGACAGGGAGTACGGGCTACACCTTC.

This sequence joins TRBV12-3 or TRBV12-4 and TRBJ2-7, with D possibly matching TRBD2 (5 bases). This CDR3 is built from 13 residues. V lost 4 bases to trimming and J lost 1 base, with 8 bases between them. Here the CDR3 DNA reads TGTGCCAGCAGTTCGGGGAGATCCTACGAGCAGTACTTC. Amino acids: CASSSGRSYEQYF.

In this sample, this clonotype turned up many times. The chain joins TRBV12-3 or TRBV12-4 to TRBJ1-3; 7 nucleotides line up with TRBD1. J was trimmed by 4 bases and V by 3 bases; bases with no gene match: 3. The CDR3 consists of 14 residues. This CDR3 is CASSFRGGGNTIYF. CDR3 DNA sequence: TGTGCCAGCAGTTTCCGAGGGGGCGGAAACACCATATATTTT.

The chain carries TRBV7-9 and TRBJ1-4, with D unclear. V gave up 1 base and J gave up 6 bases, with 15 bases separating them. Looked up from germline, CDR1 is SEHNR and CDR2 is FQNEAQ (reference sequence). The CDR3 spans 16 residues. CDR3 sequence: CASSLGLPAVYEKLFF. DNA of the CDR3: TGTGCCAGCAGCTTAGGTCTGCCGGCGGTTTATGAAAAACTGTTTTTT. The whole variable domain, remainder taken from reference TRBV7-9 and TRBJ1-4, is DTGVSQNPRHKITKRGQNVTFRCDPISEHNRLYWYRQTLGQGPEFLTYFQNEAQLEKSRLLSDRFSAERPKGSFSTLEIQRTEQGDSAMYLCASSLGLPAVYEKLFFGSGTQLSVL.

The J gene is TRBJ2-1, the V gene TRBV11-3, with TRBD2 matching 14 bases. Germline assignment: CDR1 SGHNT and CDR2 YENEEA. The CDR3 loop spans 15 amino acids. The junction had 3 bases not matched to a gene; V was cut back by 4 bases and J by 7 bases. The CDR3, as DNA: TGTGCCAGCAGCTACCGGACTAGCGGGAGGAATGAGCAGTTCTTC. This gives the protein CASSYRTSGRNEQFF.

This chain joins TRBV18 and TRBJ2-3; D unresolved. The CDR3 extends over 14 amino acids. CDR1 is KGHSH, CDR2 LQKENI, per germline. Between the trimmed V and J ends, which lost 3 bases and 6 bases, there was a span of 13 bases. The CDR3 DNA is TGTGCCAGCTCACCGGAAATAGCCCGGGATACGCAGTATTTT. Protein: CASSPEIARDTQYF.

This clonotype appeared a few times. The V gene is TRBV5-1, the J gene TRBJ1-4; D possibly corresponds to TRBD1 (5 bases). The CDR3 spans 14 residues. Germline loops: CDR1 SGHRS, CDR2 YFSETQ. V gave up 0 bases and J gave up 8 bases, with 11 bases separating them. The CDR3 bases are TGCGCCAGCAGCTTGGGGCAGGGAGGAGAAAAACTGTTTTTT. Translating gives CASSLGQGGEKLFF.

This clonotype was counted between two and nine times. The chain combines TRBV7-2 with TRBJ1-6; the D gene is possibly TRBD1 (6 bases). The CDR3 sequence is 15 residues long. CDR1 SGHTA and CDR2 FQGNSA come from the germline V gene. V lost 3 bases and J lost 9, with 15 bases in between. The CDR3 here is CASSFTPEGGSPLHF. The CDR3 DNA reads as TGTGCCAGCAGCTTTACACCCGAAGGGGGTTCACCCCTCCACTTT.